These 17 T cell receptor beta chains were all obtained from the same sample, sequenced in a study of T cell responses to AZD1222 COVID-19 vaccine. The data were produced by immunoSEQ multiplex PCR, yet TCRdb's version contains in-frame clones alone and is incomplete. This table lists under 150,000 clones. The material sequenced was peripheral blood. The source is an adult in good health.

J is TRBJ1-1 and V is TRBV19; the match to TRBD1 covers 10 bases. This CDR3 contains 14 residues. Trimming removed 2 bases from V and 7 bases from J; junction bases left unmatched: 4. The germline V gene has CDR1 LNHDA and CDR2 SQIVND (reference sequence). CDR3 loop: CASSIQGQGLEAFF. In DNA form, the CDR3 reads TGTGCCAGTAGTATACAGGGACAGGGGCTTGAAGCTTTCTTT.

V and J are TRBV9 and TRBJ1-2, with D perhaps TRBD1 (6 bases). Germline CDR1 and CDR2: SGDLS and YYNGEE. This CDR3 comprises 14 residues. Trimming shortened V by 3 bases and J by 2 bases, and 11 bases separated the two germline ends. The CDR3 DNA is TGTGCCAGCAGCGAGGGGGGGCCCAACTATGGCTACACCTTC. Protein: CASSEGGPNYGYTF.

Turning to this clone: Other DNA variants within this sample encode the same CDR3. CDR3 loop: CASSPRGTGNTEAFF. CDR3 DNA: TGTGCCAGCTCACCGCGCGGGACCGGGAACACTGAAGCTTTCTTT. V usage is TRBV18 and J usage is TRBJ1-1; D might be TRBD1 (5 bases). This CDR3 is 15 amino acids long. In germline, CDR1 is KGHSH, CDR2 LQKENI. V was cut by 3 bases and J by 1 base, with 12 bases left in between.

The rearrangement joins TRBV6-1 to TRBJ1-1; tentatively, D is TRBD1 (5 bases). The V and J ends lost 3 bases and 7 bases respectively, with 15 bases between them. The CDR3 covers 14 residues. Germline V lookup: CDR1 MNHNS, CDR2 SASEGT. The CDR3 DNA reads as TGTGCCAGCAGTGAGTTCACAGGATCTGGTGAAGCTTTCTTT. Translation: CASSEFTGSGEAFF.

The chain uses TRBV9 and TRBJ1-1, with D maybe TRBD1 (5 bases). The CDR3 extends over 13 amino acids. V was trimmed by 3 bases and J by 4 bases, leaving 10 bases between them. The germline V gene encodes CDR1 SGDLS and CDR2 YYNGEE. The CDR3 DNA follows: TGTGCCAGCAGCGAGGGACCGATCACTGAAGCTTTCTTT. It codes for CASSEGPITEAFF.

The V and J genes are TRBV2 and TRBJ1-5; D is undetermined. With 3 bases removed from V and 4 bases from J, the gap between germline ends came to 10 bases. CDR3 length: 14 residues. Germline V CDR1 and CDR2: SNHLY, FYNNEI. The CDR3 sequence: CASSDWVGNQPQHF. CDR3 DNA sequence: TGTGCCAGCAGTGATTGGGTTGGGAATCAGCCCCAGCATTTT.

The chain has TRBV3-1 (or the pseudogene TRBV3-2) and TRBJ2-7; D not resolved. Trimming removed 4 bases from V and 2 bases from J, with 6 bases in between. Germline-derived CDR1 and CDR2 are LGHDT and YNNKEL (reference sequence). CDR3 length: 12 residues. The CDR3 DNA reads as TGTGCCAGCAGCCTTTTACCCTACGAGCAGTACTTC. Translation gives CASSLLPYEQYF.

The chain couples TRBV21-1 to TRBJ1-2; the D call of TRBD1 is as the table states it, not checked on the DNA. TRBV21-1 is labeled a pseudogene. CDR3 length: 16 amino acids. CDR3 DNA sequence: TGTGCCAGCAGCGTTTCTTGGGGACAGGTACTGTATGGCTACACCTTC. Protein product: CASSVSWGQVLYGYTF.

V usage is TRBV7-2 and J usage is TRBJ2-2; D uncertain. The CDR3 is 14 residues long. V was shortened by 2 bases and J by 4 bases, with 8 bases between the two germline ends. Germline CDR1 reads SGHTA; CDR2 reads FQGNSA. In nucleotides, the CDR3 is TGTGCCAGCAGCTTACCCAGCGTCACCGGGGAGCTGTTTTTT. The encoded protein is CASSLPSVTGELFF.

About this clone itself: Other DNA sequences of this sample code for an identical CDR3. The chain uses TRBV6-1 and TRBJ1-2, with 7 bases aligning to TRBD1. This CDR3 is built from 15 residues. V dropped 1 base and J dropped 2; count of bases not matched to a gene: 4. CDR1 is MNHNS, CDR2 SASEGT, per germline. CDR3 region: CASSEVGRGNYGYTF. Here the CDR3 DNA reads TGTGCCAGCAGTGAAGTGGGCAGGGGGAACTATGGCTACACCTTC.

The V and J genes are TRBV14 and TRBJ2-4; TRBD1 might be the D (5 bases). The CDR3 is made up of 16 amino acids. CDR1 and CDR2 from the germline V gene are SGHDN and FVKESK. Trimming removed 0 bases from V and 4 bases from J, with 13 bases in between. CDR3 in DNA: TGTGCCAGCAGCCAAGAAGTTGGTGGGGCAAAAAACATTCAGTACTTC. Protein: CASSQEVGGAKNIQYF.

The rearrangement uses TRBV6-5 and TRBJ1-5; possibly TRBD1 for D (5 bases). The V end lost 4 bases, the J end lost 8 bases, and 18 bases lay between the germline ends. The CDR3 has 15 amino acids. Per germline, CDR1 MNHEY and CDR2 SVGAGI. For the CDR3, the DNA is TGTGCCAGCAGTTCCGACCGGACCTCGGGGGAGCCCCAGCATTTT. It yields the protein CASSSDRTSGEPQHF.

The chain carries TRBV5-1 and TRBJ2-1; D not resolved. CDR1 and CDR2 from the germline V gene are SGHRS and YFSETQ. This CDR3 contains 14 residues. V was pared by 4 bases and J by 5 bases, with 13 bases between. The CDR3 DNA is TGCGCCAGCAGCGACCCTAGGTGGGACAATGAGCAGTTCTTC. Translation: CASSDPRWDNEQFF.

This chain links TRBV30 with TRBJ2-6, with D unresolved. V shed 5 bases and J shed 4 bases, with 6 bases lying between them. The CDR3 extends over 12 amino acids. Germline CDR1 reads GTSNPN; CDR2 reads SVGIG (reference sequence). The CDR3, as DNA: TGTGCCTGGGATTCAGGGGCCAACGTCCTGACTTTC. It is translated as CAWDSGANVLTF.

Comment on this clone: The sample has other DNA sequences that encode this CDR3 too. J is TRBJ1-2 and V is TRBV6-5, with 7 positions matching TRBD1. V trimming: 5 bases; J trimming: 4 bases; junction bases outside the gene matches: 4. The CDR3 extends over 13 amino acids. The germline V gene encodes CDR1 MNHEY and CDR2 SVGAGI. CDR3 in DNA: TGTGCCAGCAGTCCACAGGGGACCTATGGCTACACCTTC. It is translated as CASSPQGTYGYTF.

The chain is built from TRBV11-3 and TRBJ1-1; D ambiguous. V lost 5 bases and J lost 0, with 7 bases in between. This CDR3 is built from 13 residues. The germline CDR1 and CDR2 sequences are SGHNT and YENEEA. The CDR3 reads CASSRQLNTEAFF. The CDR3 DNA reads as TGTGCCAGCAGCAGGCAATTGAACACTGAAGCTTTCTTT.

This sequence joins TRBV11-2 and TRBJ2-7; TRBD1 might be the D (5 bases). The CDR3 sequence is 12 residues long. Germline V gives CDR1 SGHAT, CDR2 FQNNGV. The V end was cut by 5 bases, the J end by 3 bases, with 8 bases between. As DNA, the CDR3 is TGTGCCAGCAGCGCAACAGGCTACGAGCAGTACTTC. Translated: CASSATGYEQYF.